Shown below are 21 T cell receptor beta chains from a single sample sequenced in a study of T cell responses to AZD1222 COVID-19 vaccine. The method was immunoSEQ multiplex PCR; TCRdb's version includes in-frame clones alone and lacks a portion of them. The profile shows 150,000 or so clones, 88% of them singletons. The sequencing used peripheral blood, collected on day 0 of AZD1222 vaccination. These receptors all stem from an adult in good health.

The rearrangement links TRBV14 to TRBJ1-2, with D unclear. V was cut by 0 bases and J by 2 bases, with 10 bases left in between. Looked up from germline, CDR1 is SGHDN and CDR2 is FVKESK. The CDR3 is 15 amino acids. DNA of the CDR3: TGTGCCAGCAGCCAAGACGGGCAGACCAACTATGGCTACACCTTC. It translates to CASSQDGQTNYGYTF. Full variable domain (outside the CDR3, taken from reference TRBV14 and TRBJ1-2): EAGVTQFPSHSVIEKGQTVTLRCDPISGHDNLYWYRRVMGKEIKFLLHFVKESKQDESGMPNNRFLAERTGGTYSTLKVQPAELEDSGVYFCASSQDGQTNYGYTFGSGTRLTVV.

The chain combines TRBV5-5 with TRBJ2-1, with D hard to call. Trimming stripped 2 bases from V and 4 bases from J, with 4 bases between. Germline V gene sequence: CDR1 SGHKS, CDR2 YYEKEE (reference sequence). The CDR3 is made up of 12 amino acids. The CDR3 region has the DNA TGTGCCAGCAGCTTTTCATACAATGAGCAGTTCTTC. It is translated as CASSFSYNEQFF.

This chain links TRBV6-2 or TRBV6-3 with TRBJ1-4, with 7 bases aligning to TRBD1. The CDR3 runs to 15 residues. V dropped 6 bases and J dropped 7; count of bases not matched to a gene: 11. CDR1 is MNHEY and CDR2 is SVGEGT in the germline V gene. The CDR3 nucleotides are TGTGCCAGCAGCCGCACCAGGGGGTGGAGTGAAAAACTGTTTTTT. Translating gives CASSRTRGWSEKLFF.

This chain links TRBV19 with TRBJ1-5, with TRBD1 as a possible D gene (6 bases). Germline loops: CDR1 LNHDA, CDR2 SQIVND (reference sequence). The CDR3 has 15 amino acids. V was cut by 4 bases and J by 4 bases, with 14 bases left in between. In nucleotides, the CDR3 is TGTGCCAGTAGTACCACAGGGACCGGGAATCAGCCCCAGCATTTT. Translation: CASSTTGTGNQPQHF.

The chain couples TRBV2 to TRBJ2-7, with unresolved D. CDR3 length: 16 amino acids. Germline loops: CDR1 SNHLY, CDR2 FYNNEI. Trimming left V 3 bases short and J 0 bases short, with 15 bases between. CDR3 sequence (DNA): TGTGCCAGCAGTGACTCCCTGGTTACGAGCTCCTACGAGCAGTACTTC. Translated: CASSDSLVTSSYEQYF.

The J gene is TRBJ1-5, the V gene TRBV6-5; D is undetermined. Germline lookup yields CDR1 MNHEY and CDR2 SVGAGI. CDR3 length: 14 residues. V was clipped by 6 bases and J by 0 bases, with 9 bases between them. CDR3 sequence reads: CASSPAYSNQPQHF. For the CDR3, the DNA is TGTGCCAGCAGCCCGGCGTATAGCAATCAGCCCCAGCATTTT.

The V and J genes are TRBV5-1 and TRBJ2-7, with D perhaps matching TRBD1 (6 bases). From germline, CDR1 is SGHRS and CDR2 YFSETQ. The CDR3 loop spans 14 amino acids. V gave up 0 bases and J gave up 2 bases, with 9 bases separating them. The CDR3, as DNA: TGCGCCAGCAGCTTGGCAGGGGCCCCCTACGAGCAGTACTTC. The encoded protein is CASSLAGAPYEQYF. The entire variable domain, with the rest obtained from reference TRBV5-1 and TRBJ2-7, is as follows: KAGVTQTPRYLIKTRGQQVTLSCSPISGHRSVSWYQQTPGQGLQFLFEYFSETQRNKGNFPGRFSGRQFSNSRSEMNVSTLELGDSALYLCASSLAGAPYEQYFGPGTRLTVT.

This chain connects TRBV18 to TRBJ2-7; maybe TRBD2 (7 bases). Trimming took off 2 bases at V and 6 bases at J, with 11 bases between the two ends. Germline CDR1 and CDR2: KGHSH and LQKENI. The CDR3 sequence is 13 residues long. This chain's CDR3 is CASSPLGGLEQYF. Here the CDR3 DNA reads TGTGCCAGCTCACCATTGGGGGGGCTCGAGCAGTACTTC.

The J gene is TRBJ2-7, the V gene TRBV11-1; 8 bases align to TRBD1. The trim removed 4 bases at V and 6 bases at J, leaving 5 bases unmatched. CDR1 and CDR2 (germline): SGHAT, FQDESV (reference sequence). CDR3 length: 13 amino acids. CDR3 loop: CASSSDRGAEQYF. Here the CDR3 DNA reads TGTGCCAGCAGCTCTGACAGGGGCGCCGAGCAGTACTTC.

The chain is built from TRBV10-3 and TRBJ2-2, with D unclear. CDR3 length equals 12 residues. V was clipped by 4 bases and J by 4 bases, with 4 bases between them. Germline V gene data show CDR1 as ENHRY and CDR2 as SYGVKD. The CDR3, as DNA: TGTGCCATCAGTGGAGGCACCGGGGAGCTGTTTTTT. It specifies CAISGGTGELFF.

A few counts support this clone. This chain uses TRBV7-3 with TRBJ1-1; D not resolved. The CDR3 extends over 13 amino acids. V lost 3 bases to trimming and J lost 1 base, with 6 bases between them. Germline CDR1 SGHTA, CDR2 FQGTGA. CDR3 sequence reads: CASSFGENTEAFF. As DNA, the CDR3 is TGTGCCAGCAGCTTTGGGGAGAACACTGAAGCTTTCTTT.

This clone appeared a single time. The chain joins TRBV5-1 to TRBJ1-1; TRBD1 might be the D (5 bases). CDR1 SGHRS and CDR2 YFSETQ come from the germline V gene. V was shortened by 4 bases and J by 0 bases, with 16 bases between the two germline ends. This CDR3 comprises 16 residues. CDR3 DNA: TGCGCCAGCAGCCTGGAAGGGGCAGGGATGAACACTGAAGCTTTCTTT. It encodes CASSLEGAGMNTEAFF.

V and J are TRBV2 and TRBJ1-5; 7 nucleotides agree with TRBD1. The CDR3 is 14 amino acids. Germline-derived CDR1 and CDR2 are SNHLY and FYNNEI. J gave up 4 bases and V 3 bases, and 3 bases lay outside the gene matches. The CDR3 is CASSDWDRNQPQHF. The CDR3 bases are TGTGCCAGCAGTGATTGGGACAGAAATCAGCCCCAGCATTTT.

CDR3 DNA: TGTGCCAGCAGTCACGGACAGGGCTATGGCTACACCTTC. Encoded protein: CASSHGQGYGYTF. The chain carries TRBV6-2 or TRBV6-3 and TRBJ1-2; 8 bases are shared with TRBD1. J was trimmed by 4 bases and V by 5 bases; bases with no gene match: 3. This CDR3 spans 13 amino acids. CDR1 is MNHEY, CDR2 SVGEGT, per germline.

CDR3: CASSPAGWGSSYEQYF. The CDR3, as DNA: TGTGCCAGCAGTCCAGCCGGTTGGGGGAGCTCCTACGAGCAGTACTTC. The chain links TRBV27 to TRBJ2-7; D may be TRBD1 or TRBD2 (5 bases each). There are 16 residues in the CDR3. Germline CDR1 reads MNHEY; CDR2 reads SMNVEV (reference sequence). V shed 5 bases and J shed 0 bases, with 17 bases lying between them.

The gene calls are TRBV5-6 and TRBJ2-7; TRBD2 matches at 8 bases. The J segment lost 7 bases and the V segment lost 2 bases, leaving 5 bases of the junction unmatched. In germline, CDR1 is SGHDT, CDR2 YYEEEE. The length of the CDR3 is 13 residues. The CDR3 region has the DNA TGTGCCAGCAGCTTTTGGGCTAGCGGGGAGCAGTACTTC. This translates into CASSFWASGEQYF.

The chain recombines TRBV19 with TRBJ2-7; D remains unclear. CDR1 is LNHDA, CDR2 SQIVND, per germline (reference sequence). The germline V and J ends were trimmed by 0 bases and 3 bases, with 6 bases remaining between them. This CDR3 spans 13 amino acids. In nucleotides, the CDR3 is TGTGCCAGTAGTATAGAGCACGGCTACGAGCAGTACTTC. Protein: CASSIEHGYEQYF.

This chain joins TRBV5-1 and TRBJ1-1; weak D call: TRBD1 (5 bases). The V gene's germline CDR1 is SGHRS and CDR2 YFSETQ. Trimming pared 4 bases from V and 1 base from J, leaving 14 bases between. The CDR3 loop spans 15 amino acids. The CDR3 bases are TGCGCCAGCAGCCAACTACAAACAGGGAACACTGAAGCTTTCTTT. Translating it yields CASSQLQTGNTEAFF.

There are a few counts of this clone. The chain recombines TRBV9 with TRBJ2-5; no reliable D call. Trimming cost V 0 bases and J 4 bases, with 10 bases left between them. CDR1 and CDR2 (germline): SGDLS, YYNGEE. The CDR3 contains 14 residues. CDR3 DNA sequence: TGTGCCAGCAGCGTAGGTACCGTGGGAGAGACCCAGTACTTC. Translation: CASSVGTVGETQYF. The variable domain in full, with the rest retrieved from reference TRBV9 and TRBJ2-5, is DSGVTQTPKHLITATGQRVTLRCSPRSGDLSVYWYQQSLDQGLQFLIQYYNGEERAKGNILERFSAQQFPDLHSELNLSSLELGDSALYFCASSVGTVGETQYFGPGTRLLVL.

This sequence joins TRBV9 and TRBJ2-5; perhaps TRBD1 as D (6 bases). Deletions cut 2 bases from V and 5 bases from J, with 13 bases between. Looked up from germline, CDR1 is SGDLS and CDR2 is YYNGEE. The CDR3 contains 14 residues. The CDR3 coding sequence is TGTGCCAGCAGCGTCTTACAGGGTTGGGAGACCCAGTACTTC. Amino acids: CASSVLQGWETQYF.

The V and J genes are TRBV19 and TRBJ1-5; D is ambiguous. CDR3 size: 14 residues. The V gene's germline CDR1 is LNHDA and CDR2 SQIVND (reference sequence). V lost 5 bases to trimming and J lost 0 bases, with 8 bases between them. CDR3 nucleotide sequence: TGTGCCAGTAGTTTGACGGCTAGCAATCAGCCCCAGCATTTT. Translation gives CASSLTASNQPQHF.